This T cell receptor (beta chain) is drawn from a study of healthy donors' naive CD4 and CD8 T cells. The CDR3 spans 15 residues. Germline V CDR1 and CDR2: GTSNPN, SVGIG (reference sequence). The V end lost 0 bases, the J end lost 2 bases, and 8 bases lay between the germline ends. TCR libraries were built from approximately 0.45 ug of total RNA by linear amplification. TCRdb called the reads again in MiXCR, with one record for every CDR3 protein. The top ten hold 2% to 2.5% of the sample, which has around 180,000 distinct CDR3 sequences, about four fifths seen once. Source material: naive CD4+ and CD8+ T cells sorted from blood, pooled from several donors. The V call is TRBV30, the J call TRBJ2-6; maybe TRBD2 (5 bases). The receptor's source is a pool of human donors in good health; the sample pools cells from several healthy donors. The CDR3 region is CAWSVGVTGANVLTF. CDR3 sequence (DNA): TGTGCCTGGAGTGTGGGAGTCACTGGGGCCAACGTCCTGACTTTC.